Following are 26 T cell receptor beta chains from one sample sequenced in a study of T cells after yellow fever vaccination. MiXCR, applied by TCRdb to the 5' RACE reads, yields one record per CDR3 protein. This sample yields roughly 120,000 distinct CDR3 sequences, of which approximately 7% are seen a single time; roughly 2.5% belongs to the top ten. The source was CD4+ T cells sorted from PBMCs, collected roughly 10 days after the first yellow fever vaccination. The receptors were sampled from a man aged 18 to 30 who received the YFV17D yellow fever vaccine.

Ten or more counts support this clonotype. One end of the junction fails to match germline, which may point to a read error. The chain has TRBV19 and TRBJ2-6; TRBD2 might be the D (6 bases). The V gene's germline CDR1 is LNHDA and CDR2 SQIVND (reference sequence). CDR3 length: 15 amino acids. The DNA for the CDR3 is TGTGCCAGTAGTATCAGGGACTCTGGGACCAACGTCCTGACTTTC. This translates into CASSIRDSGTNVLTF.

This clonotype has a handful of counts. The chain recombines TRBV5-6 with TRBJ2-1, with TRBD1 identical over 8 bases. There are 15 residues in the CDR3. CDR1 and CDR2 (germline): SGHDT, YYEEEE. V lost 5 bases, J lost 6 bases, and 10 bases stayed unmatched. The CDR3 is CASSLGTGTINEQFF. For the CDR3, the DNA is TGTGCCAGCAGTTTAGGGACAGGAACTATCAATGAGCAGTTCTTC.

This clonotype occurred many times. The rearrangement uses TRBV18 and TRBJ1-4; TRBD1 matches 7 bases. Looked up from germline, CDR1 is KGHSH and CDR2 is LQKENI. CDR3 length: 14 residues. V lost 8 bases and J lost 7; bases outside the gene matches: 10. CDR3 sequence reads: CASDPTGASEKLFF. CDR3 bases: TGTGCCAGCGATCCTACAGGGGCAAGTGAAAAACTGTTTTTT.

This clonotype was detected many times. The chain combines TRBV2 with TRBJ2-7; tentatively, D is TRBD2 (6 bases). Trimming left V 1 base short and J 4 bases short, with 17 bases between. Germline CDR1 reads SNHLY; CDR2 reads FYNNEI. There are 16 residues in the CDR3. The CDR3 protein is CASSEGTSYTGYEQYV. The DNA of the CDR3 is TGTGCCAGCAGTGAAGGTACTAGCTACACAGGTTACGAGCAGTACGTC.

There are many counts of this clonotype. This chain links TRBV6-2 or TRBV6-3 with TRBJ1-5; D is uncertain. This CDR3 spans 13 amino acids. The germline CDR1 and CDR2 sequences are MNHEY and SVGEGT. With 6 bases removed from V and 4 bases from J, the gap between germline ends came to 10 bases. The CDR3 DNA reads as TGTGCCAGCAGCCCCGGAAGAAATCAGCCCCAGCATTTT. Translating gives CASSPGRNQPQHF.

This clonotype was observed many times. The rearrangement joins TRBV6-1 to TRBJ2-7; 7 bases map to TRBD2. The CDR3 spans 12 residues. The V gene's germline CDR1 is MNHNS and CDR2 SASEGT. The V gene end was trimmed by 11 bases and the J gene end by 4 bases; junction bases not matched to a gene: 8. This chain's CDR3 is CACGTKPYEQYF. The CDR3 nucleotides are TGTGCCTGCGGGACTAAACCTTACGAGCAGTACTTC.

This clonotype showed up many times. The gene calls are TRBV5-6 and TRBJ2-5; D is unresolved. V lost 2 bases, J lost 5 bases, and 10 bases lay in between. The CDR3 loop spans 13 amino acids. Germline values: CDR1 SGHDT, CDR2 YYEEEE. The CDR3 region is CASSFGGMETQYF. The DNA of the CDR3 is TGTGCCAGCAGCTTCGGCGGCATGGAGACCCAGTACTTC.

Notes on this clonotype: This may stem from a read error, because a much larger clone lies one nucleotide away. J is TRBJ1-1 and V is TRBV7-9; no clear D gene. V gave up 7 bases and J gave up 5 bases, with 20 bases separating them. The CDR3 runs 15 residues. The germline V gene has CDR1 SEHNR and CDR2 FQNEAQ (reference sequence). CDR3 residues: CASIRGWEDKTEAFF. Here the CDR3 DNA reads TGTGCCAGCATCCGTGGATGGGAGGATAAGACTGAAGCTTTCTTT.

This clonotype was seen many times. The V gene is TRBV7-9, the J gene TRBJ1-3; D perhaps matches TRBD1 (6 bases). The CDR3 consists of 15 residues. Trimming removed 5 bases at V and 5 bases at J, with 16 bases between. Germline CDR1 and CDR2: SEHNR and FQNEAQ (reference sequence). The CDR3 bases are TGTGCCAGCAGCGTCTGGACAGATTTTCGAAACACCATATATTTT. Protein sequence: CASSVWTDFRNTIYF.

V is TRBV29-1 and J is TRBJ1-2; D is ambiguous. Germline CDR1 SQVTM, CDR2 ANQGSEA. The germline V and J ends were trimmed by 4 bases and 4 bases, with 10 bases remaining between them. The CDR3 extends over 12 amino acids. CDR3 nucleotides: TGCAGCGTTGTCCCGGAACCCTATGGCTACACCTTC. This codes for CSVVPEPYGYTF.

This clonotype has at least ten counts. Here the CDR3 DNA reads TGTGCCAGCAGCTCGGACGCGCTCCCAGATACGCAGTATTTT. This sequence encodes CASSSDALPDTQYF. The chain has TRBV13 and TRBJ2-3; D is unclear. V was cut by 4 bases and J by 4 bases, with 12 bases left in between. Germline loops: CDR1 PRHDT, CDR2 FYEKMQ (reference sequence). This CDR3 is built from 14 residues.

CDR3 coding DNA: TGCGCCAGCCCACGCTTTAAACCGGGACAGGGAGTAGTCAGCACAGATACGCAGTATTTT. It is translated as CASPRFKPGQGVVSTDTQYF. The rearrangement uses TRBV10-2 and TRBJ2-3, with 9 bases fitting TRBD1. The CDR3 length is 20 residues. With 8 bases clipped from V and 0 bases from J, the junction kept 21 bases outside the gene matches. Germline V gene sequence: CDR1 WSHSY, CDR2 SAAADI.

This clonotype occurred many times. The rearrangement links TRBV10-3 to TRBJ2-1; 13 nucleotides line up with TRBD2. The CDR3 length is 18 residues. Germline trimming cut 8 bases from V and 5 bases from J; bases unmatched to any gene: 15. Germline-derived CDR1 and CDR2 are ENHRY and SYGVKD. CDR3 in amino acids: CAISETSGGPGVHNEQFF. DNA for the CDR3: TGTGCCATCTCAGAGACTAGCGGGGGGCCTGGAGTTCACAATGAGCAGTTCTTC.

Ten or more counts support this clonotype. CDR3 loop: CASSSRMGGADEQYF. CDR3 nucleotide sequence: TGTGCCAGCAGCTCGAGAATGGGGGGGGCCGACGAGCAGTACTTC. This sequence joins TRBV9 and TRBJ2-7, with D possibly TRBD2 on 7 matching bases. Germline loops: CDR1 SGDLS, CDR2 YYNGEE. This CDR3 comprises 15 residues. V was pared by 4 bases and J by 5 bases, with 19 bases between.

The sample holds many counts of this clonotype. The chain's CDR3 is CASGKRRLYEQYF. The DNA of the CDR3 is TGTGCCAGCGGAAAGCGCCGGCTCTACGAGCAGTACTTC. The chain uses TRBV6-2 or TRBV6-3 and TRBJ2-7; D remains unclear. This CDR3 has 13 amino acids. Germline V gives CDR1 MNHEY, CDR2 SVGEGT. Trimming cost V 8 bases and J 3 bases, with 14 bases left between them.

This clonotype has at least ten counts. This chain connects TRBV7-2 to TRBJ2-2; 8 nucleotides align to TRBD1. V dropped 4 bases and J dropped 5; count of bases not matched to a gene: 6. There are 15 residues in the CDR3. Germline-derived CDR1 and CDR2 are SGHTA and FQGNSA. The CDR3: CASSYQGARTGELFF. CDR3 bases: TGTGCCAGCAGCTACCAGGGGGCTCGGACCGGGGAGCTGTTTTTT. Based on the CDR3 plus reference TRBV7-2 and TRBJ2-2, the full variable domain is GAGVSQSPSNKVTEKGKDVELRCDPISGHTALYWYRQSLGQGLEFLIYFQGNSAPDKSGLPSDRFSAERTGGSVSTLTIQRTQQEDSAVYLCASSYQGARTGELFFGEGSRLTVL.

Many counts were recorded for this clonotype. The chain combines TRBV5-1 with TRBJ2-5, with TRBD1 identical over 11 bases. This CDR3 has 16 amino acids. The germline gives CDR1 SGHRS, CDR2 YFSETQ. Trimming took 0 bases from V and 4 from J; bases not matched to a gene: 5. In DNA form, the CDR3 reads TGCGCCAGCAGCTTGGTCGGGACAGGGGGTAGAGAGACCCAGTACTTC. This translates into CASSLVGTGGRETQYF.

This clonotype has ten or more counts. The V and J genes are TRBV5-1 and TRBJ2-1; D is ambiguous. With 7 bases removed from V and 3 bases from J, the gap between germline ends came to 20 bases. CDR1 SGHRS and CDR2 YFSETQ come from the germline V gene. The CDR3 runs to 16 residues. The CDR3 reads CASGMAVRPDYNEQFF. CDR3 DNA: TGCGCCAGCGGGATGGCGGTAAGGCCGGACTACAATGAGCAGTTCTTC.

This clonotype was picked up many times. The chain joins TRBV5-1 to TRBJ2-2, with no clear D. V gave up 2 bases and J gave up 1 base, with 9 bases separating them. The V gene's germline CDR1 is SGHRS and CDR2 YFSETQ. The CDR3 is made up of 15 amino acids. In nucleotides, the CDR3 is TGCGCCAGCAGCTTACAAAAAGGGAACACCGGGGAGCTGTTTTTT. Its protein is CASSLQKGNTGELFF. Full variable domain (rest looked up from reference TRBV5-1 and TRBJ2-2): KAGVTQTPRYLIKTRGQQVTLSCSPISGHRSVSWYQQTPGQGLQFLFEYFSETQRNKGNFPGRFSGRQFSNSRSEMNVSTLELGDSALYLCASSLQKGNTGELFFGEGSRLTVL.

In this sample, this clonotype turned up a few times. This rearrangement joins TRBV7-9 to TRBJ2-3; TRBD2 agrees at 7 bases. Germline V gives CDR1 SEHNR, CDR2 FQNEAQ (reference sequence). The CDR3 is 15 amino acids. Germline trimming cut 5 bases from V and 3 bases from J; bases unmatched to any gene: 8. The CDR3 spells CASSPWPSGTDTQYF. In nucleotides, the CDR3 is TGTGCCAGCAGCCCGTGGCCTAGCGGAACAGATACGCAGTATTTT.

In its sample, this clonotype was seen many times. The CDR3 loop is CASSTLTGARGNYGYTF. The CDR3, as DNA: TGTGCCAGCAGCACCCTGACAGGGGCCAGGGGCAACTATGGCTACACCTTC. The chain recombines TRBV4-2 with TRBJ1-2, with 8 positions matching TRBD1. CDR3 length: 17 amino acids. The V and J ends lost 5 bases and 2 bases, in that order; junction bases with no gene match: 13. Germline-derived CDR1 and CDR2 are LGHNA and YNFKEQ.

The chain recombines TRBV5-1 with TRBJ2-1, with D uncertain. The germline V gene encodes CDR1 SGHRS and CDR2 YFSETQ. V dropped 1 base and J dropped 10 bases, with 12 bases sitting between them. The CDR3 loop spans 13 amino acids. CDR3 residues: CASSLLLDLEQFF. Written as DNA, the CDR3 is TGCGCCAGCAGCTTGCTTCTAGACCTCGAGCAGTTCTTC.

This clonotype came up many times. The chain is built from TRBV7-6 and TRBJ2-7; D call uncertain. Germline CDR1 reads SGHVS; CDR2 reads FNYEAQ. CDR3 size: 13 residues. Trimming took 2 bases from V and 6 from J, leaving 11 bases between them. The CDR3 protein is CASSLNSESEQYV. The CDR3, as DNA: TGTGCCAGCAGCTTAAACTCGGAATCCGAGCAGTACGTC.

The table lists this clonotype with a count of one. The chain carries TRBV5-5 and TRBJ1-6; TRBD1 is a possible D gene (5 bases). CDR3 length: 16 residues. The germline V gene encodes CDR1 SGHKS and CDR2 YYEKEE (reference sequence). Between the trimmed V and J ends, which lost 3 bases and 7 bases, there was a span of 17 bases. This chain's CDR3 is CASSSGLHCSNSPLHF. The CDR3 DNA follows: TGTGCCAGCAGCTCGGGACTCCACTGTAGCAATTCACCCCTCCACTTT.

This clonotype has at least ten counts. The chain uses TRBV7-2 and TRBJ2-5, with D unclear. CDR3 length equals 12 residues. The V end was cut by 5 bases, the J end by 6 bases, with 10 bases between. Germline CDR1 SGHTA, CDR2 FQGNSA. Written as DNA, the CDR3 is TGTGCCAGCAGCCAGATAGGAAAGACCCAGTACTTC. It yields the protein CASSQIGKTQYF.

This clonotype was seen only a few times. The CDR3 nucleotides are TGTGCCAGCAGCCAAGCTAGGGACAGGGTAAAAGAGACCCAGTACTTC. The encoded protein is CASSQARDRVKETQYF. The chain uses TRBV3-1 and TRBJ2-5; TRBD1 aligns across 9 bases. In germline, CDR1 is LGHDT, CDR2 YNNKEL (reference sequence). The CDR3 is made up of 16 amino acids. The trim removed 1 base at V and 3 bases at J, leaving 6 bases unmatched.